Listed below are T cell receptor beta chains from one sample, sequenced in a study of T cell repertoires in cytomegalovirus infection. TCRdb independently ran MiXCR on the reads; one entry per CDR3 protein. The data show 210,000 or so distinct CDR3 sequences, with approximately 7% seen just once and around 6.5% held by the top ten. The specimen was PBMCs. These receptors originate from a human donor in good health (CMV status not recorded). Some clones in this sample may be carry-over from other donors' samples. Both conserved end residues are part of each CDR3. The D gene is left open where the match is weak. Clone size is given for some rows only: seen once, a few or many times, or a class if the clone is expanded.

j_call,clone_size,v_call,d_call,cdr3_aa,cdr3_nt
TRBJ2-7,.,TRBV28,TRBD1,CASSLDRYSYEQYF,TGTGCCAGCAGCCTGGACAGGTACTCCTACGAGCAGTACTTC
TRBJ1-1,few,TRBV6-6,.,CASSKTTMNTEAFF,TGTGCCAGCAGCAAGACCACCATGAACACTGAAGCTTTCTTT
TRBJ1-1,many,TRBV6-5,.,CASRGRKGWVTEAFF,TGTGCCAGCAGGGGCAGGAAGGGTTGGGTCACTGAAGCTTTCTTT
TRBJ2-3,many,TRBV7-2,.,CASSPGGRGRTDTQYF,TGTGCCAGCAGCCCTGGGGGGCGGGGACGCACAGATACGCAGTATTTT
TRBJ2-7,many,TRBV19,TRBD1,CASSSSGTGTSYEQYF,TGTGCCAGTAGTAGTTCCGGGACAGGAACCTCCTACGAGCAGTACTTC
TRBJ1-5,many,TRBV15,TRBD1,CATSIRQGNQPQHF,TGTGCCACCAGTATCCGACAGGGGAATCAGCCCCAGCATTTT
TRBJ2-7,many,TRBV6-2/TRBV6-3,.,CASSYSIAGPSYEQYF,TGTGCCAGCAGTTACTCGATTGCGGGGCCGTCCTACGAGCAGTACTTC
TRBJ1-5,many,TRBV28,.,CASSLGGGQGQPQHF,TGTGCCAGCAGTTTAGGGGGCGGTCAAGGTCAGCCCCAGCATTTT
TRBJ2-4,many,TRBV7-9,.,CASSLWPTNIQYF,TGTGCCAGCAGCCTTTGGCCGACAAACATTCAGTACTTC
TRBJ2-7,many,TRBV6-2/TRBV6-3,.,CASSYKAGPYEQYF,TGTGCCAGCAGTTACAAGGCAGGGCCCTACGAGCAGTACTTC
TRBJ2-5,many,TRBV7-2,TRBD1,CASSWAGTGPQETQYF,TGTGCCAGCAGCTGGGCCGGGACAGGGCCCCAAGAGACCCAGTACTTC
TRBJ2-6,once,TRBV4-3,.,CASSQDSFRPLATGANVLTF,TGCGCCAGCAGCCAAGATTCCTTTAGGCCCCTGGCGACTGGGGCCAACGTCCTGACTTTC
TRBJ2-3,.,TRBV2,.,CASSDRGYDTQYF,TGTGCCAGCAGTGATCGGGGGTACGATACGCAGTATTTT
TRBJ2-5,many,TRBV28,TRBD2,CASSSPFGRGDETQYF,TGTGCCAGCAGTTCTCCCTTCGGGCGGGGGGATGAGACCCAGTACTTC
TRBJ2-2,many,TRBV7-6,.,CASSRRTDYTGELFF,TGTGCCAGCAGCCGGAGGACAGACTACACCGGGGAGCTGTTTTTT
TRBJ1-6,many,TRBV7-2,.,CASSTGRRDSPLHF,TGTGCCAGCAGCACCGGGCGGCGAGATTCACCCCTCCACTTT